At least ten counts were recorded for the clone carrying this TCR beta chain. Arm-PCR of CDR3 regions with iRepertoire HTBI primers generated TCR beta libraries. One entry per CDR3 protein, called by TCRdb with MiXCR from the multiplex PCR reads. The sample records roughly 430,000 distinct CDR3 sequences, around 17% being singletons. This CDR3 comprises 14 residues. Trimming removed 3 bases from V and 9 bases from J; junction bases left unmatched: 5. CDR1 SEHNR and CDR2 FQNEAQ come from the germline V gene (reference sequence). This specimen belongs to a study of regulatory T cells in long-lasting Graves disease. Specified time point: newly diagnosed GD, antithyroid drugs for less than 3 months. The TCR library was prepared using RNA isolated from PBMCs. Roughly 8.6 milliliters of peripheral blood were drawn into EDTA tubes. In addition, the sample was reused for a study of T cells in Graves' hyperthyroidism and ophthalmopathy. That report notes: Recently diagnosed hyperthyroidism of less than 2 months' duration affected patients aged 18 to 65. Blood held most thyroid clonotypes expanded above 0.001 frequency.

V gene TRBV7-9 combines with J gene TRBJ2-1; 10 bases line up with TRBD2. The sequence was obtained from a woman younger than 45 with Graves disease. The sequencing here drew on peripheral blood mononuclear cells (PBMCs), taken at new diagnosis, from a patient treated with antithyroid drugs. This CDR3 reads CASSLSSGRREQFF. CDR3 nucleotide sequence: TGTGCCAGCAGCTTGTCTAGCGGGAGACGTGAGCAGTTCTTC.